This T cell receptor beta chain appears in the sequencing data of a study of T cells after somatic rescue of genetic block. Profiled with immunoSEQ multiplex PCR; TCRdb holds only in-frame clones, not every one. The profile shows roughly 92,000 clones, 75% to 90% of them singletons. The length of the CDR3 is 15 residues. Germline-derived CDR1 and CDR2 are LGHNA and YSLEER. Trimming took 0 bases from V and 2 from J, leaving 10 bases between them. The rearrangement links TRBV4-3 to TRBJ2-5; possibly TRBD2 for D (6 bases). Specimen: peripheral blood mononuclear cells (PBMCs). The receptor's source is a young woman. The CDR3 sequence: CASSQDWRGQETQYF. The DNA for the CDR3 is TGCGCCAGCAGCCAAGATTGGCGGGGACAAGAGACCCAGTACTTC.